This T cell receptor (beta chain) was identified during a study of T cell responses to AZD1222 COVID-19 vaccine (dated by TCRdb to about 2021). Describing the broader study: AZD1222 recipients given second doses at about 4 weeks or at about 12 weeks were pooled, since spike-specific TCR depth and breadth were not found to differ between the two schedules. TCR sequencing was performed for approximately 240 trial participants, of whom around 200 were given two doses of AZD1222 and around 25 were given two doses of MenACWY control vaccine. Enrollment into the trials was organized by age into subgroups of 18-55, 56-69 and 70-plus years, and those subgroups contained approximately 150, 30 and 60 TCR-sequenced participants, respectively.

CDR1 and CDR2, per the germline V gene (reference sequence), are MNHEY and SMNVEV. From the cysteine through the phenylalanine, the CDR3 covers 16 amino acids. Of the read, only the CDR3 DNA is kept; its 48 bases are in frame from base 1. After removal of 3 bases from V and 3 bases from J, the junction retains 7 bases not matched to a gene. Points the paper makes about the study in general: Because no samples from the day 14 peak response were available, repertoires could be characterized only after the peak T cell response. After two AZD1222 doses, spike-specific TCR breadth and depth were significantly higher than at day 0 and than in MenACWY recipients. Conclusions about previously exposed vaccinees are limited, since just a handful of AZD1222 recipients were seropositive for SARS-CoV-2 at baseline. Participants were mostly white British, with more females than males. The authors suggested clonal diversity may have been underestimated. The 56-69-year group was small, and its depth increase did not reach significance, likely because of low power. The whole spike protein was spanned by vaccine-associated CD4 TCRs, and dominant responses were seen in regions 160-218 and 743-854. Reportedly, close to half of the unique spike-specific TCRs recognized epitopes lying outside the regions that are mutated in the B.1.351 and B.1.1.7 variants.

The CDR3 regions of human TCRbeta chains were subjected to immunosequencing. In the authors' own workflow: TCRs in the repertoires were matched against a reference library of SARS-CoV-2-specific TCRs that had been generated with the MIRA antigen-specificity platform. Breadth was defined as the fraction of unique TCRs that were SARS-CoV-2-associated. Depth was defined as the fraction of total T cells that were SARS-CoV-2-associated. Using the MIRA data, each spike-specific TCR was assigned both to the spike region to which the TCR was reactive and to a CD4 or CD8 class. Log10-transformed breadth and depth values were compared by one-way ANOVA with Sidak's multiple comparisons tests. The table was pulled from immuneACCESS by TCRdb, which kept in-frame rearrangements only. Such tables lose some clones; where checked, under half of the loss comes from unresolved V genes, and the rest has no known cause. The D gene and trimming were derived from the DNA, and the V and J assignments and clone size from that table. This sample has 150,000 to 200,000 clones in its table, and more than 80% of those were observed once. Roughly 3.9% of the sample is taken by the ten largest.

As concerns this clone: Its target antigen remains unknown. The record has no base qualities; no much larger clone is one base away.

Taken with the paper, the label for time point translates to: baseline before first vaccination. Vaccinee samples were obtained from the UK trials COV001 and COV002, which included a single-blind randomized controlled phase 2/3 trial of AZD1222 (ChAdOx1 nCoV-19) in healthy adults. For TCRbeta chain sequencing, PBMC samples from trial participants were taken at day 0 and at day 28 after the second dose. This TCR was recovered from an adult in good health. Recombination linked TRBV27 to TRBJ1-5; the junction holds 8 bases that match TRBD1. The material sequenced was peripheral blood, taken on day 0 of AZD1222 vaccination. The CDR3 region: CASSFQGARSNQPQHF. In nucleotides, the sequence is TGTGCCAGCAGTTTTCAGGGGGCGCGGTCCAATCAGCCCCAGCATTTT.